These 17 T cell receptor beta chains were sequenced from one sample in a study of blood T cell repertoires in COVID-19 (dated by TCRdb to 2020 to 2022). The protocol used for the library was the immunoSEQ multiplex PCR assay. Imported from immuneACCESS, the table was reduced by TCRdb to in-frame sequences with V and J called. These copies leave out some clones; in studies compared against another copy, an unresolved V gene accounts for under half, and the cause of the remainder is not known. For this sample the table gives 390,000 or so clones, of which more than 70% were detected only once. The ten largest make up approximately 3% of the sample. Input material: peripheral blood. The origin of the receptors is a woman in her 30s with COVID-19, enrolled during active disease.

The chain employs TRBV30 and TRBJ2-1, with 11 bases identical to TRBD2. CDR3 length: 15 amino acids. In germline, CDR1 is GTSNPN, CDR2 SVGIG (reference sequence). V lost 0 bases and J lost 7; bases outside the gene matches: 5. As DNA, the CDR3 is TGTGCCTGGAGTGTAACTAGCGGGAGTAGAAATGAGCAGTTCTTC. It specifies CAWSVTSGSRNEQFF. The full variable domain, with the rest looked up from reference TRBV30 and TRBJ2-1, is SQTIHQWPATLVQPVGSPLSLECTVEGTSNPNLYWYRQAAGRGLQLLFYSVGIGQISSEVPQNLSASRPQDRQFILSSKKLLLSDSGFYLCAWSVTSGSRNEQFFGPGTRLTVL.

V gene TRBV7-2 combines with J gene TRBJ1-2; no definite D call. The germline V gene has CDR1 SGHTA and CDR2 FQGNSA. The V and J ends lost 1 base and 2 bases respectively, with 5 bases between them. The CDR3 spans 13 residues. DNA of the CDR3: TGTGCCAGCAGCTTAGACTCGAACTATGGCTACACCTTC. It specifies CASSLDSNYGYTF.

V is TRBV6-5 and J is TRBJ2-2, with 12 bases matching TRBD2. The CDR3 sequence is 15 residues long. Germline lookup yields CDR1 MNHEY and CDR2 SVGAGI. The trim removed 7 bases at V and 6 bases at J, leaving 6 bases unmatched. CDR3 DNA: TGTGCCAGCACTCGGACTAGCGGGGCTGCCGGGGAGCTGTTTTTT. This translates into CASTRTSGAAGELFF.

The chain combines TRBV7-2 with TRBJ2-2, with 8 bases aligning to TRBD1. CDR1 and CDR2 (germline): SGHTA, FQGNSA. V lost 4 bases and J lost 1; bases outside the gene matches: 5. The CDR3 is 16 amino acids. The chain's CDR3 is CASSSLTGVNTGELFF. The CDR3, as DNA: TGTGCCAGCAGCTCGTTGACAGGGGTGAACACCGGGGAGCTGTTTTTT. Together with reference TRBV7-2 and TRBJ2-2, the CDR3 gives the full variable domain: GAGVSQSPSNKVTEKGKDVELRCDPISGHTALYWYRQSLGQGLEFLIYFQGNSAPDKSGLPSDRFSAERTGGSVSTLTIQRTQQEDSAVYLCASSSLTGVNTGELFFGEGSRLTVL.

The genes are TRBV6-2 or TRBV6-3 and TRBJ1-3; D is uncertain. V lost 2 bases and J lost 6, with 8 bases in between. Germline assignment: CDR1 MNHEY and CDR2 SVGEGT. The CDR3 spans 13 residues. CDR3 sequence: CASSYEGANTIYF. Written as DNA, the CDR3 is TGTGCCAGCAGTTACGAGGGTGCAAACACCATATATTTT.

This clone was detected once. The chain links TRBV18 to TRBJ1-1, with D perhaps matching TRBD1 (5 bases). CDR3 length: 15 amino acids. Germline values: CDR1 KGHSH, CDR2 LQKENI. V shed 3 bases and J shed 6 bases, with 17 bases lying between them. The CDR3 here is CASSPRSQETSEAFF. The CDR3 DNA reads TGTGCCAGCTCACCTCGATCACAGGAAACGTCTGAAGCTTTCTTT.

This chain joins TRBV7-9 and TRBJ1-1, with D tentatively TRBD1 (5 bases). This CDR3 contains 15 residues. V lost 1 base and J lost 6, with 15 bases in between. CDR1 and CDR2 from the germline V gene are SEHNR and FQNEAQ (reference sequence). CDR3 DNA: TGTGCCAGCAGCTTAGGCTCTGGGGGGGATCCTGAAGCTTTCTTT. Its protein product is CASSLGSGGDPEAFF.

This clone is a singleton in its sample. The gene calls are TRBV6-2 or TRBV6-3 and TRBJ2-1, with D perhaps matching TRBD2 (5 bases). Trimming removed 2 bases from V and 7 bases from J, with 18 bases in between. The CDR3 is 16 residues long. Germline-derived CDR1 and CDR2 are MNHEY and SVGEGT. The CDR3 spells CASSYPQRELGNEQFF. The CDR3 DNA sequence: TGTGCCAGCAGTTACCCCCAGAGGGAGCTTGGGAATGAGCAGTTCTTC.

V gene TRBV5-1 combines with J gene TRBJ1-2; 8 bases are shared with TRBD1. The V gene end was trimmed by 5 bases and the J gene end by 8 bases; junction bases not matched to a gene: 8. Germline V gene data show CDR1 as SGHRS and CDR2 as YFSETQ. The CDR3 sequence is 13 residues long. The CDR3 nucleotides are TGCGCCAGCAGGCAGGGGGCGACTTGGGGCTACACCTTC. This encodes CASRQGATWGYTF. The full variable domain, in which reference TRBV5-1 and TRBJ1-2 provide the parts outside the CDR3, is KAGVTQTPRYLIKTRGQQVTLSCSPISGHRSVSWYQQTPGQGLQFLFEYFSETQRNKGNFPGRFSGRQFSNSRSEMNVSTLELGDSALYLCASRQGATWGYTFGSGTRLTVV.

This chain connects TRBV7-2 to TRBJ1-2, with 8 bases aligning to TRBD1. Looked up from germline, CDR1 is SGHTA and CDR2 is FQGNSA. This CDR3 spans 15 amino acids. V lost 2 bases, J lost 7 bases, and 9 bases stayed unmatched. DNA for the CDR3: TGTGCCAGCAGCTTATCCACAGGGGGGAGTAGTGGCTACACCTTC. Amino acids: CASSLSTGGSSGYTF. Full variable domain (missing parts from reference TRBV7-2 and TRBJ1-2): GAGVSQSPSNKVTEKGKDVELRCDPISGHTALYWYRQSLGQGLEFLIYFQGNSAPDKSGLPSDRFSAERTGGSVSTLTIQRTQQEDSAVYLCASSLSTGGSSGYTFGSGTRLTVV.

The chain joins TRBV4-2 to TRBJ2-1, with 8 bases that match TRBD2. Germline loops: CDR1 LGHNA, CDR2 YNFKEQ. The length of the CDR3 is 18 residues. Germline trimming cut 1 base from V and 8 bases from J; bases unmatched to any gene: 16. The CDR3 bases are TGTGCCAGCAGCCAAGGCGCATCCCGGGAGGGTACCAATTATGAGCAGTTCTTC. Its translation is CASSQGASREGTNYEQFF.

This clone was detected a few times. V gene TRBV24-1 combines with J gene TRBJ1-5; 8 bases fit TRBD1. This CDR3 region has 17 residues. V lost 4 bases, J lost 4 bases, and 11 bases stayed unmatched. Germline V lookup: CDR1 KGHDR, CDR2 SFDVKD. The CDR3 protein is CATSEGRQGIGNQPQHF. In DNA form, the CDR3 reads TGTGCCACCAGTGAGGGCCGACAGGGGATAGGAAATCAGCCCCAGCATTTT.

V gene TRBV2 combines with J gene TRBJ1-5, with TRBD1 matching over 7 bases. The CDR3 extends over 15 amino acids. Per germline, CDR1 SNHLY and CDR2 FYNNEI. J lost 2 bases, V lost 2 bases, and 3 bases had no gene match. The CDR3, as DNA: TGTGCCAGCAGTGAATGGGACAGACGCAATCAGCCCCAGCATTTT. It specifies CASSEWDRRNQPQHF.

The rearrangement uses TRBV7-2 and TRBJ1-2; possibly TRBD1 for D (6 bases). Germline loops: CDR1 SGHTA, CDR2 FQGNSA. Between the trimmed V and J ends, which lost 7 bases and 3 bases, there was a span of 15 bases. The CDR3 is 14 amino acids. The CDR3 protein is CASNSGGGDYGYTF. CDR3 sequence (DNA): TGTGCCAGCAACTCCGGGGGGGGCGACTATGGCTACACCTTC.

The V call is TRBV2, the J call TRBJ2-1, with 7 bases lining up with TRBD2. The germline V gene encodes CDR1 SNHLY and CDR2 FYNNEI. CDR3 length: 15 amino acids. The ends lost 2 bases at V and 5 bases at J; junction bases unmatched: 6. CDR3 in DNA: TGTGCCAGCAGTGAATGGGGGGGACGGCACAATGAGCAGTTCTTC. This encodes CASSEWGGRHNEQFF.

This clone was counted between two and nine times. This chain uses TRBV11-1 with TRBJ2-7; TRBD2 is a possible D gene (5 bases). Germline V gene data show CDR1 as SGHAT and CDR2 as FQDESV (reference sequence). This CDR3 contains 15 residues. V was shortened by 2 bases and J by 7 bases, with 18 bases between the two germline ends. The CDR3 is CASSLISRRGGEQYF. The CDR3 nucleotides read TGTGCCAGCAGCTTAATTTCCCGGCGAGGAGGAGAGCAGTACTTC.

This clone was seen once. This chain connects TRBV9 to TRBJ2-3; D perhaps matches TRBD1 (6 bases). V dropped 0 bases and J dropped 3 bases, with 11 bases sitting between them. This CDR3 is built from 15 residues. Germline V gene sequence: CDR1 SGDLS, CDR2 YYNGEE. CDR3 bases: TGTGCCAGCAGCGTAGTTGGCAGGGGAACAGATACGCAGTATTTT. This sequence encodes CASSVVGRGTDTQYF.